The text below deals with one TCR beta chain. Its binding antigen is unknown. Nothing much larger sits one base from this clone, and base qualities are not available. V and J are trimmed by 4 bases and 5 bases, and the gene matches miss 4 bases of the junction. From the cysteine up to the phenylalanine, the CDR3 has a length of 13 residues. Only the CDR3 region is kept as DNA, spanning 39 bases read in frame from base 1. The CDR1 and CDR2 encoded by the germline V gene are SQVTM and ANQGSEA. This specimen comes from a study of Tregs in tolerant kidney transplant recipients (dated by TCRdb to between 2017 and 2020). Describing the broader study: The study applied TCRbeta sequencing to find donor-specific regulatory T cells before combined kidney and bone marrow transplantation and then followed those same cells after transplant. TCRbeta repertoire sequencing was used in a few healthy controls to compare several ways of expanding Tregs specific for an allogeneic donor. Overall study outcomes, separate from this receptor: Biological reproducibility was not directly assessed, although technical replication error appeared to be minimal. Expanding Tregs with activated donor B cells appeared to identify the most biologically relevant and donor-specific TCRbeta repertoire. The study was limited by small patient numbers, and the findings need validation in larger populations and under other immunosuppression protocols.

Unstimulated Tregs (CD4+CD25+CD127-), CD4+ non-Tregs (CD4+CD25-), CD4 and CD8 cells were FACS-sorted from thawed PBMCs. Blood from healthy controls was obtained either as purchased buffy coats or from healthy volunteers. Healthy control blood was processed to PBMCs by Ficoll density gradient and cryopreserved, and patient PBMCs were collected before and after transplant. For TCRbeta CDR3 sequencing, genomic DNA was extracted from sorted cells using the QIAGEN DNeasy Blood and Tissue Kit. High-throughput TCRbeta CDR3 sequencing was carried out commercially through immunoSEQ, with PCR amplification with bias correction and internal controls included. In the original analysis: A unique productive TCRbeta sequence was defined by the CDR3 nucleotide sequence when primers matched, and otherwise by the CDR3 amino acid sequence together with the Vbeta and Jbeta genes. As a correction for sorting error, sequences shared between sorted populations at a frequency ratio of 2:1 or less were discarded, and the remaining shared sequences were assigned to the higher population. Sequences were defined as donor-reactive when expanded at least 5-fold in CFSE-low cells versus unstimulated cells and present at a frequency of at least 0.01% in CFSE-low cells. Repertoire divergence was quantified by Jensen-Shannon divergence calculated from the top 100 TCRbeta sequences ranked by frequency. For samples with multiple sequencing runs, sorting error was corrected separately for each run before the runs were pooled. Not all clones reach the TCRdb copy of this immuneACCESS table, which keeps in-frame sequences only. Checked studies attribute under half of the gap to unresolved V genes and leave the rest unexplained. The DNA gave D and trimming, while V, J and clone size come from that table. The sample table contains tens of thousands of clones; only one count was recorded for around 82% of them. The ten top clones hold more than 4% of the sample.

The TCR originated in a human donor in good health. The chain is encoded by TRBV29-1 joined to TRBJ2-2; 7 junctional bases match TRBD2. The sample comprised CD4+ T cells from blood. In nucleotides, the sequence is TGCAGCGTTGGAGGGAGGGGAACCGGGGAGCTGTTTTTT. Its coded protein is CSVGGRGTGELFF.